The 24 T cell receptor beta chains below come from one sample, sequenced in a study of OX40 agonist ivuxolimab in advanced cancers. The library was made by the immunoSEQ multiplex PCR assay. Sourced from immuneACCESS, this table was stored by TCRdb with only in-frame sequences that have V and J called. A share of the clones is absent; for the studies checked, an unresolved V gene accounts for under half, and the remainder has no known explanation. The sample table holds about 62,000 clones, of which 79% were seen once. Under 13% of the sample goes to the ten largest clones. The specimen comprised CD4+ or CD8+ T cells sorted from blood, sampled in a trial of the OX40 agonist ivuxolimab. Receptor source: an adult with an advanced solid tumor such as melanoma, head and neck, liver or kidney cancer.

The J gene is TRBJ2-2, the V gene TRBV10-3; 11 positions match TRBD2. Unmatched junction bases numbered 3, after V lost 4 bases and J lost 5 bases. The length of the CDR3 is 15 residues. The V gene's germline CDR1 is ENHRY and CDR2 SYGVKD. CDR3 sequence reads: CAISGASGGTGELFF. DNA of the CDR3: TGTGCCATCAGTGGGGCTAGCGGGGGGACCGGGGAGCTGTTTTTT.

The chain couples TRBV5-4 to TRBJ2-6; D remains ambiguous. This CDR3 spans 15 amino acids. Between the trimmed V and J ends, which lost 0 bases and 2 bases, there was a span of 6 bases. Germline CDR1 is SGHNT and CDR2 is YYREEE (reference sequence). The CDR3 is CASSLGLTGANVLTF. For the CDR3, the DNA is TGTGCCAGCAGCTTGGGACTGACTGGGGCCAACGTCCTGACTTTC.

V usage is TRBV6-6 and J usage is TRBJ2-2; 9 bases line up with TRBD1. Per the germline V gene, CDR1 is MNHNY and CDR2 is SVGAGI (reference sequence). This CDR3 is 15 amino acids long. Unmatched junction bases numbered 3, after V lost 5 bases and J lost 2 bases. CDR3 in DNA: TGTGCCAGCAGTCGACAGGGGGTCAACACCGGGGAGCTGTTTTTT. Residues: CASSRQGVNTGELFF.

The V call is TRBV5-1, the J call TRBJ2-7, with D tentatively TRBD1 (5 bases). The CDR3 is 13 amino acids. V was clipped by 0 bases and J by 4 bases, with 8 bases between them. Germline V CDR1 and CDR2: SGHRS, YFSETQ. The CDR3 loop reads CASSLGRDYEQYF. CDR3 in DNA: TGCGCCAGCAGCTTGGGCAGGGATTACGAGCAGTACTTC.

This rearrangement joins TRBV25-1 to TRBJ1-4; D perhaps matches TRBD1 (6 bases). Germline lookup yields CDR1 MGHDK and CDR2 SYGVNS. The length of the CDR3 is 15 residues. V was pared by 1 base and J by 8 bases, with 14 bases between. CDR3 sequence reads: CASSELGGPEEKLFF. The DNA of the CDR3 is TGTGCCAGCAGTGAATTGGGGGGGCCTGAAGAAAAACTGTTTTTT.

The chain has TRBV5-1 and TRBJ1-1; TRBD1 matches 7 bases. From germline, CDR1 is SGHRS and CDR2 YFSETQ. V was clipped by 0 bases and J by 8 bases; unmatched bases: 10. The CDR3 covers 15 residues. This CDR3 is CASSLGVTGVAEAFF. The CDR3 DNA is TGCGCCAGCAGCTTGGGAGTAACAGGGGTCGCCGAAGCTTTCTTT.

The rearrangement links TRBV25-1 to TRBJ1-1, with 7 bases matching TRBD1. Per the germline V gene, CDR1 is MGHDK and CDR2 is SYGVNS. This CDR3 comprises 14 residues. V shed 5 bases and J 1 base; nucleotides not matched to a gene: 4. Written as DNA, the CDR3 is TGTGCCAGCAGTACGGGACAGAGGAACACTGAAGCTTTCTTT. Protein product: CASSTGQRNTEAFF. The full variable domain, its missing parts supplied by reference TRBV25-1 and TRBJ1-1, is EADIYQTPRYLVIGTGKKITLECSQTMGHDKMYWYQQDPGMELHLIHYSYGVNSTEKGDLSSESTVSRIRTEHFPLTLESARPSHTSQYLCASSTGQRNTEAFFGQGTRLTVV.

The genes are TRBV7-2 and TRBJ2-1; D ambiguous. V dropped 1 base and J dropped 6 bases, with 7 bases sitting between them. The CDR3 consists of 13 residues. CDR1 is SGHTA and CDR2 is FQGNSA in the germline V gene. The CDR3 region is CASSLGGANEQFF. The CDR3 DNA reads as TGTGCCAGCAGCTTAGGCGGTGCCAATGAGCAGTTCTTC.

This clone was recorded a few times. This chain uses TRBV7-2 with TRBJ2-5; D is unclear. The CDR3 consists of 15 residues. The V end lost 2 bases, the J end lost 4 bases, and 14 bases lay between the germline ends. Germline V lookup: CDR1 SGHTA, CDR2 FQGNSA. CDR3 sequence: CASSLQWGFAETQYF. Here the CDR3 DNA reads TGTGCCAGCAGCTTACAGTGGGGATTTGCAGAGACCCAGTACTTC.

The chain employs TRBV9 and TRBJ2-7, with D possibly TRBD2 on 6 matching bases. Trimming took off 0 bases at V and 4 bases at J, with 14 bases between the two ends. The CDR3 has 15 amino acids. The germline CDR1 and CDR2 sequences are SGDLS and YYNGEE. The CDR3 coding sequence is TGTGCCAGCAGCGTAGACGGGACTCACCTATACGAGCAGTACTTC. As protein: CASSVDGTHLYEQYF.

The chain uses TRBV28 and TRBJ1-5; D is uncertain. The CDR3 spans 16 residues. V lost 3 bases to trimming and J lost 0 bases, with 12 bases between them. Germline V gene sequence: CDR1 MDHEN, CDR2 SYDVKM. The CDR3 region has the DNA TGTGCCAGCAGTTTTCACCCGGAGTATAGCAATCAGCCCCAGCATTTT. It translates to CASSFHPEYSNQPQHF.

The chain has TRBV13 and TRBJ1-2, with 7 bases matching TRBD1. The J segment lost 5 bases and the V segment lost 3 bases, leaving 9 bases of the junction unmatched. Germline V lookup: CDR1 PRHDT, CDR2 FYEKMQ (reference sequence). The CDR3 contains 15 residues. CDR3 sequence reads: CASSFPGQYLYGYTF. The CDR3, as DNA: TGTGCCAGCAGCTTCCCGGGACAGTACCTATATGGCTACACCTTC. Combining the CDR3 with reference TRBV13 and TRBJ1-2 gives the whole variable domain AAGVIQSPRHLIKEKRETATLKCYPIPRHDTVYWYQQGPGQDPQFLISFYEKMQSDKGSIPDRFSAQQFSDYHSELNMSSLELGDSALYFCASSFPGQYLYGYTFGSGTRLTVV.

The chain recombines TRBV15 with TRBJ2-4, with D possibly matching TRBD1 (5 bases). This CDR3 has 17 residues. V lost 0 bases, J lost 7 bases, and 19 bases lay in between. Germline V gene data show CDR1 as LNHNV and CDR2 as YYDKDF (reference sequence). The chain's CDR3 is CATSRDRPGLGKNIQYF. The CDR3 bases are TGTGCCACCAGCAGAGATCGCCCAGGGTTGGGTAAGAACATTCAGTACTTC.

In its sample, this clone was seen a few times. The V and J genes are TRBV18 and TRBJ2-7, with a possible D match to TRBD1 (7 bases). Germline CDR1 and CDR2: KGHSH and LQKENI. CDR3 length: 14 residues. The V end was cut by 3 bases, the J end by 6 bases, with 15 bases between. CDR3 coding DNA: TGTGCCAGCTCACCCGCGGGACAGCGCTTCGAGCAGTACTTC. Amino acid sequence: CASSPAGQRFEQYF.

This clone has ten or more counts. V and J are TRBV27 and TRBJ1-5; TRBD1 aligns across 7 bases. CDR1 is MNHEY and CDR2 is SMNVEV in the germline V gene (reference sequence). The V segment lost 6 bases and the J segment 3 bases; nucleotides outside the gene matches: 5. The CDR3 loop spans 14 amino acids. The CDR3 is CASSLTGNNQPQHF. The DNA for the CDR3 is TGTGCCAGCAGCCTGACAGGGAACAATCAGCCCCAGCATTTT.

This clone was observed a handful of times. The gene calls are TRBV19 and TRBJ2-7; D assignment may be TRBD1 or TRBD2 (5 bases each). The CDR3 is 13 amino acids. Germline CDR1 and CDR2: LNHDA and SQIVND (reference sequence). V dropped 3 bases and J dropped 6 bases, with 12 bases sitting between them. Here the CDR3 DNA reads TGTGCCAGTAGTATGGGGGATCGGGGCGAGCAGTACTTC. Translating gives CASSMGDRGEQYF.

V usage is TRBV25-1 and J usage is TRBJ2-7; TRBD2 might be the D (5 bases). The CDR3 runs to 12 residues. Trimming pared 3 bases from V and 11 bases from J, leaving 14 bases between. Germline V CDR1 and CDR2: MGHDK, SYGVNS. The CDR3: CASSDDPGKKYF. The DNA of the CDR3 is TGTGCCAGCAGTGACGACCCCGGGAAGAAGTACTTC.

V gene TRBV6-5 combines with J gene TRBJ1-2; D may be TRBD1 (5 bases). Germline V gene data show CDR1 as MNHEY and CDR2 as SVGAGI. CDR3 length: 15 amino acids. Trimming shortened V by 1 base and J by 3 bases, and 12 bases separated the two germline ends. This CDR3 reads CASSYFSGADYGYTF. In nucleotides, the CDR3 is TGTGCCAGCAGTTACTTCTCCGGGGCGGACTATGGCTACACCTTC.

The V and J genes are TRBV27 and TRBJ1-6; 8 nucleotides match TRBD1. The length of the CDR3 is 15 residues. Germline CDR1 reads MNHEY; CDR2 reads SMNVEV (reference sequence). The junction had 8 bases not matched to a gene; V was cut back by 5 bases and J by 8 bases. The CDR3 sequence is CASSLDRGEYSPLHF. CDR3 sequence (DNA): TGTGCCAGCAGTCTCGACAGGGGAGAATATTCACCCCTCCACTTT.

CDR3 protein: CASRDGTGNYGYTF. The CDR3, as DNA: TGCGCCAGCAGGGACGGGACAGGGAACTATGGCTACACCTTC. This chain links TRBV5-1 with TRBJ1-2; 9 bases are a match to TRBD1. With V trimmed by 5 bases and J by 2 bases, 4 bases remained unmatched. CDR3 size: 14 residues. The V gene's germline CDR1 is SGHRS and CDR2 YFSETQ.

The genes are TRBV28 and TRBJ1-2; D possibly corresponds to TRBD1 (5 bases). The V end was cut by 6 bases, the J end by 0 bases, with 11 bases between. Germline lookup yields CDR1 MDHEN and CDR2 SYDVKM. The CDR3 loop spans 14 amino acids. The CDR3 spells CASSPQGANYGYTF. CDR3 coding DNA: TGTGCCAGCAGCCCCCAGGGAGCTAACTATGGCTACACCTTC.

The chain uses TRBV4-1 and TRBJ2-2; D may match TRBD1 or TRBD2 (5 bases each). CDR1 MGHRA and CDR2 YSYEKL come from the germline V gene. V was cut by 2 bases and J by 4 bases, with 17 bases left in between. This CDR3 has 17 residues. The CDR3 DNA follows: TGCGCCAGCAGCCAACTGGGGGAGAGGCTTGGCACCGGGGAGCTGTTTTTT. It specifies CASSQLGERLGTGELFF.

This clone came up a few times. The chain links TRBV5-4 to TRBJ2-7, with 8 positions matching TRBD1. The J segment lost 10 bases and the V segment lost 4 bases, leaving 10 bases of the junction unmatched. The CDR3 spans 13 residues. Germline CDR1 is SGHNT and CDR2 is YYREEE (reference sequence). The chain's CDR3 is CASSAPEDRGQYF. The CDR3 DNA sequence: TGTGCCAGCAGCGCGCCAGAAGACAGGGGACAGTACTTC.

The table lists this clone with a few counts. The chain is built from TRBV7-8 and TRBJ2-7, with D perhaps matching TRBD1 or TRBD2 (7 bases each). Germline assignment: CDR1 SGHVS and CDR2 FQNEAQ. V was pared by 4 bases and J by 6 bases, with 13 bases between. The CDR3 extends over 13 amino acids. In DNA form, the CDR3 reads TGTGCCAGCAGCTCCCAGGGGGAGGGCGAGCAGTACTTC. Its protein is CASSSQGEGEQYF.